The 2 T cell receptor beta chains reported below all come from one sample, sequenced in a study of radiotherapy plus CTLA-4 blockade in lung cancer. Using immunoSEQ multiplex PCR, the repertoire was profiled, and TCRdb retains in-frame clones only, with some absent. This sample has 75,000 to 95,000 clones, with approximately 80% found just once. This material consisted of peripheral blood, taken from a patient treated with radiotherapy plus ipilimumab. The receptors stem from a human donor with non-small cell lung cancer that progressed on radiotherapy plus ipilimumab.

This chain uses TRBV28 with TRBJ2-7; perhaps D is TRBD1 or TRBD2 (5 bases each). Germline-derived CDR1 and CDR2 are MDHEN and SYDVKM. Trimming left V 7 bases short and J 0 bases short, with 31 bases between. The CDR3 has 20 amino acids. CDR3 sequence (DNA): TGTGCCAGCACTCCCCGGGGCGACCCGCCTATTCATCACCCCTCCTACGAGCAGTACTTC. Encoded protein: CASTPRGDPPIHHPSYEQYF.

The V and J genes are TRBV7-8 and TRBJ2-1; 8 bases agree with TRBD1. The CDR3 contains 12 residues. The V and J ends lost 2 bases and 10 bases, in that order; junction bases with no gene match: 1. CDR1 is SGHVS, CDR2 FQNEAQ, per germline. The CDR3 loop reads CASSLTGGEQFF. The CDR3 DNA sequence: TGTGCCAGCAGCTTAACAGGGGGGGAGCAGTTCTTC.